Sequencing of this TCR beta chain was carried out in a study of CD8+ T cells in alopecia areata. Study-wide background: Treated patients were dosed with oral tofacitinib, taking 5 to 10 mg twice daily.

This clone turned up a few times. What it binds is not known. Extracted from the samples, RNA was reverse transcribed into cDNA to serve as the sequencing template. TCRdb's copy holds only in-frame clones and misses some; the assay was immunoSEQ multiplex PCR. The sample holds about 200,000 clones, 58% seen once. Stated treatment: oral pan-JAK inhibitor, 5-10 mg twice daily. The study's findings and limits: Many expanded lesional clones persisted during tofacitinib (in both scalp and blood).

CDR3 size: 15 residues. Trimming cost V 4 bases and J 0 bases, with 12 bases left between them. Germline CDR1 and CDR2: KGHSH and LQKENI. The V and J genes are TRBV18 and TRBJ1-1; no clear D gene. This sample comprised CD4+ T cells sorted from blood, obtained at week 24, from a patient treated with tofacitinib. The sequence came from a human donor with alopecia areata. The chain's CDR3 is CASSRETALNTEAFF. In nucleotides, the CDR3 is TGTGCCAGCTCACGAGAGACGGCCTTGAACACTGAAGCTTTCTTT.